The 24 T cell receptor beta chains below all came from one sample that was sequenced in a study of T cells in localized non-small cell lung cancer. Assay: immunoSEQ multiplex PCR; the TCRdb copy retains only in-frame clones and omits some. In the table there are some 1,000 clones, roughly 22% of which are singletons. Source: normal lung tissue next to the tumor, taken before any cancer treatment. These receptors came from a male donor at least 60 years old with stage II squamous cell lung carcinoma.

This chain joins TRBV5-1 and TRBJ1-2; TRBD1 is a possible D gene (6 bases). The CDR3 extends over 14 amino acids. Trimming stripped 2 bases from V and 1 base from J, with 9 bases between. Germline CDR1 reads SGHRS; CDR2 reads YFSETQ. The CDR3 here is CASSFRDINYGYTF. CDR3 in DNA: TGCGCCAGCAGCTTCCGGGACATTAACTATGGCTACACCTTC.

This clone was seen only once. CDR3 loop: CASSQGFADSFF. The CDR3 nucleotides read TGTGCCAGTAGTCAGGGTTTCGCGGACTCTTTCTTT. The chain carries TRBV19 and TRBJ1-1, with TRBD1 as a possible D gene (5 bases). This CDR3 spans 12 amino acids. CDR1 LNHDA and CDR2 SQIVND come from the germline V gene (reference sequence). V was shortened by 5 bases and J by 12 bases, with 16 bases between the two germline ends.

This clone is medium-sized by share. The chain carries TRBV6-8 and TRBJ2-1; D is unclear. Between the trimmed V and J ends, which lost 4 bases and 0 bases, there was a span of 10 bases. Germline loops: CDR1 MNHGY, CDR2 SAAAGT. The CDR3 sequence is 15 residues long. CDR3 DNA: TGTGCCAGCAGTTCAGGCGAAAGCTCCTACAATGAGCAGTTCTTC. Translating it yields CASSSGESSYNEQFF.

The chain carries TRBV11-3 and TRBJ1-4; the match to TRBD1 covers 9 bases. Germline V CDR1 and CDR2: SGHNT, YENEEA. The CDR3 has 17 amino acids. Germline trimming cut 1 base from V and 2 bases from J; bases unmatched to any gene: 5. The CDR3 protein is CASSLGQGVSTNEKLFF. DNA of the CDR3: TGTGCCAGCAGCTTAGGACAGGGGGTATCCACTAATGAAAAACTGTTTTTT.

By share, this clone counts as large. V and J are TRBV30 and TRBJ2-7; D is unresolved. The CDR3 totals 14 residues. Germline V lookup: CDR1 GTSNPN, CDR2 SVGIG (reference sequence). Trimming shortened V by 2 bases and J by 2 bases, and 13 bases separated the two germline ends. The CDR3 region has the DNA TGTGCCTGGAGTCAAGGCCCTCCACCCTACGAGCAGTACTTC. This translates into CAWSQGPPPYEQYF.

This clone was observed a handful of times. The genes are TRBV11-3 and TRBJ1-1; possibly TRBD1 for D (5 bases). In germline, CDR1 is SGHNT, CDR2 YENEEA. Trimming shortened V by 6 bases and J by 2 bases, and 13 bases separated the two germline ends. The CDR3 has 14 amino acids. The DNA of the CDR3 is TGTGCCAGCAGATCGTGGGGGGTAAACACTGAAGCTTTCTTT. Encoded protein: CASRSWGVNTEAFF.

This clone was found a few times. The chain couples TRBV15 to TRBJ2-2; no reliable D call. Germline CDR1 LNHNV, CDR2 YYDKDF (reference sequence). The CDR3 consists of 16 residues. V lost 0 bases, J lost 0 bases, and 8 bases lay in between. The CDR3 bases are TGTGCCACCAGCAGAGATAACATCGCGAACACCGGGGAGCTGTTTTTT. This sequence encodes CATSRDNIANTGELFF.

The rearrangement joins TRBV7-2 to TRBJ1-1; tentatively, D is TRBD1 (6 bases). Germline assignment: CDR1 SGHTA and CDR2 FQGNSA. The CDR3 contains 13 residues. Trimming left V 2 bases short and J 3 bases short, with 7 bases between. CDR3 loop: CASSLTGYTEAFF. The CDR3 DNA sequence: TGTGCCAGCAGCTTAACAGGGTACACTGAAGCTTTCTTT.

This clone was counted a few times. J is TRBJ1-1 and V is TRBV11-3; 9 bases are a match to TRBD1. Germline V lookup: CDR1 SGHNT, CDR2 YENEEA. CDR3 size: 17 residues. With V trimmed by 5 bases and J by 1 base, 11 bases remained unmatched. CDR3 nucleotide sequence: TGTGCCAGCAGCGCGGCGGGACAGGGAAACCGGAACACTGAAGCTTTCTTT. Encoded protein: CASSAAGQGNRNTEAFF.

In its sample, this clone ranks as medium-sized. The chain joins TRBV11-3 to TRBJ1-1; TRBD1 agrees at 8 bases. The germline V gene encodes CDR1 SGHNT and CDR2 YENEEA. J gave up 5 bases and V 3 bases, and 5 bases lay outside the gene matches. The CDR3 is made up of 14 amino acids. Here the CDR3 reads CASSFSTGGTEAFF. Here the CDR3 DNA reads TGTGCCAGCAGCTTCTCTACAGGGGGAACTGAAGCTTTCTTT.

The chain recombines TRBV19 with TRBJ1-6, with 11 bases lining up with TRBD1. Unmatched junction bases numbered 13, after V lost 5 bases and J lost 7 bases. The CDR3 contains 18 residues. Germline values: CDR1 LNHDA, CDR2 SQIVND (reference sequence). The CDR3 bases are TGTGCCAGTAGTGCCGACCTCCCAGGGACAGGGGGAAATTCACCCCTCCACTTT. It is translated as CASSADLPGTGGNSPLHF.

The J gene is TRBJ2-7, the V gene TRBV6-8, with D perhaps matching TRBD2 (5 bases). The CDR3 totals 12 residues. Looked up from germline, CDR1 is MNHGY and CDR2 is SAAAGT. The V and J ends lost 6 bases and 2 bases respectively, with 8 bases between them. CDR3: CASSRGPYEQYF. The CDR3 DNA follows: TGTGCCAGCAGCCGAGGGCCCTACGAGCAGTACTTC.

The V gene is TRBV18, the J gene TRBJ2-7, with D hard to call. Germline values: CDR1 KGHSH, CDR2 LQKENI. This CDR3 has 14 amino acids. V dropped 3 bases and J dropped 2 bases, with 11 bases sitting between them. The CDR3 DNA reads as TGTGCCAGCTCACCGAGGCCGGATCCCTACGAGCAGTACTTC. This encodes CASSPRPDPYEQYF.

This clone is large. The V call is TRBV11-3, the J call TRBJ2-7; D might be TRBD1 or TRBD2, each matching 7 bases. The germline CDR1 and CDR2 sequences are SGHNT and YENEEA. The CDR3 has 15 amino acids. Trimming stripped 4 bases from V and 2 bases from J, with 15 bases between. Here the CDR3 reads CASSSGGVRPYEQYF. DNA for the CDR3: TGTGCCAGCAGCTCAGGGGGGGTTCGACCCTACGAGCAGTACTTC.

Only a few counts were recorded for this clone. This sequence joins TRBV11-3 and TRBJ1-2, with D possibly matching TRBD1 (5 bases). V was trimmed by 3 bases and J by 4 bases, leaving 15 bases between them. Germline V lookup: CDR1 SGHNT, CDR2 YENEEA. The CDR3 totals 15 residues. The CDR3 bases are TGTGCCAGCAGCTTGAATGGTCAGGGCGGCTATGGCTACACCTTC. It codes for CASSLNGQGGYGYTF.

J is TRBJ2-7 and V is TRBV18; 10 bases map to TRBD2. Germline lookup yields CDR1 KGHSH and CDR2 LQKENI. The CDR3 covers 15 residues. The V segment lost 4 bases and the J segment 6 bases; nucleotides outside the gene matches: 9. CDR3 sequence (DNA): TGTGCCAGCTCACAGCGGGGGGGCCAAGAAAGCGAGCAGTACTTC. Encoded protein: CASSQRGGQESEQYF.

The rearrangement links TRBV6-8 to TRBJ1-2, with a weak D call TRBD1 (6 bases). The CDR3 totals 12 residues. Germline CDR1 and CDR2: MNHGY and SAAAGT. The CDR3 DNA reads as TGTGGCATAGGGGGGAAATTCTATGGCTACACCTTC. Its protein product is CGIGGKFYGYTF.

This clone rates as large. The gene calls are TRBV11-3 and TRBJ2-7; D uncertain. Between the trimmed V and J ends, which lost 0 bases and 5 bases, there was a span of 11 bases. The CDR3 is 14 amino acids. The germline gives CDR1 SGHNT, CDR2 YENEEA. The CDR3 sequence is CASSLDGPLDEQYF. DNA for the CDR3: TGTGCCAGCAGCTTAGACGGCCCCCTGGACGAGCAGTACTTC. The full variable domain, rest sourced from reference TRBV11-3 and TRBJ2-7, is EAGVVQSPRYKIIEKKQPVAFWCNPISGHNTLYWYLQNLGQGPELLIRYENEEAVDDSQLPKDRFSAERLKGVDSTLKIQPAELGDSAVYLCASSLDGPLDEQYFGPGTRLTVT.

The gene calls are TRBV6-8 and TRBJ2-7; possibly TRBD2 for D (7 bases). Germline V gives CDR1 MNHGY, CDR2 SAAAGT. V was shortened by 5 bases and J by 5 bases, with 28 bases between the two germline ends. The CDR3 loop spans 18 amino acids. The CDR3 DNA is TGTGCCAGCAGTGCCAGCATTATCCGGGGGGCCAATTCCGACGAGCAGTACTTC. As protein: CASSASIIRGANSDEQYF.

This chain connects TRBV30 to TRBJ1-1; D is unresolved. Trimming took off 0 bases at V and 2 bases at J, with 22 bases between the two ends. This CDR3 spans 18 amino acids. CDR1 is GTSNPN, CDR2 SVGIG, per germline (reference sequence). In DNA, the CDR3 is TGTGCCTGGAGTGTTTCTGATTTGCTTCCCGCGGACAACACTGAAGCTTTCTTT. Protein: CAWSVSDLLPADNTEAFF.

Here the CDR3 reads CASSHLLGLAGATSYNEQFF. The DNA for the CDR3 is TGTGCCAGCAGCCACCTCCTCGGACTAGCGGGGGCGACCTCCTACAATGAGCAGTTCTTC. The chain uses TRBV14 and TRBJ2-1; 13 positions match TRBD2. Germline V lookup: CDR1 SGHDN, CDR2 FVKESK. Unmatched junction bases numbered 11, after V lost 3 bases and J lost 0 bases. The CDR3 spans 20 residues.

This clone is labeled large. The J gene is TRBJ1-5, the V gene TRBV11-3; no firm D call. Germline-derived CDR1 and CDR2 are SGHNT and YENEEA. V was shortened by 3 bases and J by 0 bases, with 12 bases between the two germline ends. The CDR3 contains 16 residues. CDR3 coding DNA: TGTGCCAGCAGCTTGGTAGGCGGAGATAGCAATCAGCCCCAGCATTTT. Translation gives CASSLVGGDSNQPQHF.

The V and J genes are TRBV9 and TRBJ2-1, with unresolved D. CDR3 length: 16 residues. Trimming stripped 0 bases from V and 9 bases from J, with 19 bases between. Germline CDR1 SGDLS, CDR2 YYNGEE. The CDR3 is CASSVGQTVIEGEQFF. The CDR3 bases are TGTGCCAGCAGCGTAGGTCAAACGGTCATTGAAGGTGAGCAGTTCTTC. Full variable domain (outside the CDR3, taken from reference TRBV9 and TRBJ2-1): DSGVTQTPKHLITATGQRVTLRCSPRSGDLSVYWYQQSLDQGLQFLIQYYNGEERAKGNILERFSAQQFPDLHSELNLSSLELGDSALYFCASSVGQTVIEGEQFFGPGTRLTVL.

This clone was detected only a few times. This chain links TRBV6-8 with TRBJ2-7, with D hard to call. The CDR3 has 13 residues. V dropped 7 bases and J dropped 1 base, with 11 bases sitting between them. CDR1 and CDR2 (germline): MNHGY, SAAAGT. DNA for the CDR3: TGTGCCAGCACGACTGGGGTTTCCTACGAGCAGTACTTC. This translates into CASTTGVSYEQYF.